This TCR beta chain was sequenced in a study of long-term antiretroviral therapy in people with HIV. Study as a whole: Sampling started about a decade before the 2015 immediate-ART recommendation.

Study-wide points: HIV repertoires had narrower CDR3 length ranges than controls. Clones that had undergone expansion before ART dominated the repertoire at all time points.

Samples were assayed with immunoSEQ v3.0 at survey level. Sequencing had a target that covered roughly 35,000-55,000 T-cell genomes per sample. The data were produced by immunoSEQ multiplex PCR, yet TCRdb's version contains in-frame clones alone and is incomplete. This repertoire shows approximately 28,000 clones, approximately 81% found once; its top ten account for 8% to 9%. The CDR3 loop spans 14 amino acids. Germline CDR1 is KGHSH and CDR2 is LQKENI. Worth noting for this clone: Its specificity is not known. At one boundary the junction diverges from the germline segment, which might be a read error.

Here the sequenced sample was unsorted PBMCs, taken roughly 4.8 years after starting antiretroviral therapy. The receptor's source is a man aged 40-55 years with HIV. The chain joins TRBV18 to TRBJ2-7, with unresolved D. CDR3 loop: CASSPQTRSSEQYF. DNA for the CDR3: TGTGCCAGCTCACCTCAAACCAGATCCTCCGAGCAGTACTTC.